The sequence of this T cell receptor beta chain was determined in a study of Ad26.COV2.S vaccination and SARS-CoV-2 variants. The overall study: The donor belonged to the COV1001 Ad26.COV2.S trial arm. Administration of Ad26.COV2.S was intramuscular, either once or twice 56 days apart.

The assay was immunoSEQ multiplex PCR, and TCRdb's table has in-frame clones only and misses some. Seen here are 400,000 or so clones, about 85% observed once, and the top ten hold about 3.6%. The count of this clone is one. Treatment denoted: 19 received Ad26.COV2.S at low or high dose, single or two shots; five or six received placebo; per-sample allocation not given. Samples were taken on day 63 after the first vaccine or placebo injection. The starting material was peripheral blood, obtained in a trial of Ad26.COV2.S vaccine versus placebo. The TCR was taken from a person between 18 and 65 years old who received the Ad26.COV2.S COVID-19 vaccine or a placebo.

CDR3 in amino acids: CASGLVLTENTEAFF. The CDR3 coding sequence is TGTGCTAGTGGTTTGGTACTAACCGAGAACACTGAAGCTTTCTTT. This rearrangement joins TRBV12-5 to TRBJ1-1; D is ambiguous. Trimming left V 0 bases short and J 1 base short, with 9 bases between. Germline values: CDR1 LGHNT, CDR2 FRNRAP. This CDR3 spans 15 amino acids.